These T cell receptor beta chains were read from a single sample in a study of type 1 and type 2 diabetes patients. TCRdb independently ran MiXCR on the multiplex PCR reads; one entry per CDR3 protein. The sample includes 250,000 or so distinct CDR3 sequences, roughly 50% of them seen just once. The sample comprised peripheral blood mononuclear cells (PBMCs). The source is a man aged 18 to 30 with type 2 diabetes. Both conserved end residues are part of each CDR3. A D gene is named only where the DNA matches it firmly. Some rows mark clone size as missing; the rest say once, few, many or name a class of expanded clone.

D	J	size	V	length	DNA	CDR3
.	TRBJ2-7	.	TRBV10-3	16	TGTGCCATCAGTGAGCCCCGGGACAAAAACTCCTACGAGCAGTACTTC	CAISEPRDKNSYEQYF
.	TRBJ2-1	.	TRBV27	13	TGTGCCAGCATTGGGTACTCCTACAATGAGCAGTTCTTC	CASIGYSYNEQFF
TRBD1	TRBJ1-2	once	TRBV27	14	TGTGCCAGCAGCAGCGGCCCAGGGGGCGACGGCTACACCTTC	CASSSGPGGDGYTF
.	TRBJ1-1	few	TRBV7-3	17	TGTGCCAGCAGCCTCCGCCTCGGGACGGACGAAAACACTGAAGCTTTCTTT	CASSLRLGTDENTEAFF
.	TRBJ1-2	.	TRBV9	14	TGTGCCAGCAGCGTAGCGCAGGCTAACTATGGCTACACCTTC	CASSVAQANYGYTF
.	TRBJ1-4	.	TRBV4-2	18	TGTGCCAGCAGCCAAGCCTTAGGAGACACGACTACTAATGAAAAACTGTTTTTT	CASSQALGDTTTNEKLFF
.	TRBJ1-4	few	TRBV20-1	14	TGCAGTGCTAGGCATCAGGAACCGGTAGGAAAACTGTTTTTT	CSARHQEPVGKLFF
TRBD2	TRBJ2-7	.	TRBV4-3	14	TGCGCCAGCAGCCAAGTCGGGGGGGAGTACGAGCAGTACTTC	CASSQVGGEYEQYF
TRBD1	TRBJ1-2	few	TRBV6-6	14	TGTGCCAGCAGTGGACAGGGAGCTAACTATGGCTACACCTTC	CASSGQGANYGYTF
.	TRBJ2-1	.	TRBV11-2	12	TGTGCCAGCAGCACCGAGCAGGGCGAGCAGTTCTTC	CASSTEQGEQFF
TRBD2	TRBJ2-7	few	TRBV28	15	TGTGCCAGCAGCCGGGGGACTAGCGGGAACTACGAGCAGTACTTC	CASSRGTSGNYEQYF
.	TRBJ1-6	.	TRBV7-9	15	TGTGCCATCCCCCGGGGGGACTCCATATCTTCACCCCTACACTTT	CAIPRGDSISSPLHF
.	TRBJ2-3	.	TRBV10-2	15	.	CASSTSEGTTDTQYF
.	TRBJ2-1	few	TRBV6-6	14	TGTGCCAGCAGCCCCAGGGGATCCTACAATGAGCAGTTCTTC	CASSPRGSYNEQFF
.	TRBJ1-6	once	TRBV12-3/TRBV12-4	12	TGTGCCAGCAGTTTCGCATCCCGGCCCCTCCACTTT	CASSFASRPLHF
.	TRBJ2-7	once	TRBV7-9	16	TGTGCCAGCAGCTCAAGGGGGGAAGCGGGACACTACGAGCAGTACTTC	CASSSRGEAGHYEQYF
.	TRBJ1-1	many	TRBV28	13	TGTGCCAGCAGCTTATTGGGGAACACTGAAGCTTTCTTT	CASSLLGNTEAFF
.	TRBJ2-7	.	TRBV19	15	TGTGCCAGTAGTCATAGTCCATCAACTTCCTACGAGCAGTACTTC	CASSHSPSTSYEQYF
.	TRBJ2-7	many	TRBV2	12	TGTGCCACCCGGGACAACACCTACGAGCAGTACTTC	CATRDNTYEQYF
.	TRBJ1-6	.	TRBV6-5	14	TGTGCCACCGCAGAGGGCTCCTATAATTCACCCCTCCACTTT	CATAEGSYNSPLHF
.	TRBJ1-5	.	TRBV30	13	TGTGCCTGGAGTGTGAGTTGGAATCAGCCCCAGCATTTT	CAWSVSWNQPQHF
.	TRBJ1-4	.	TRBV6-6	13	TGTGCCAGCAGTCGAGAGCCAGATGAAAAACTGTTTTTT	CASSREPDEKLFF
.	TRBJ2-2	.	TRBV7-9	15	TGTGCCAGCAGCCCCCTTAAGACAAACACCGGGGAGCTGTTTTTT	CASSPLKTNTGELFF
TRBD2	TRBJ2-3	.	TRBV7-3	16	TGTGCCAGCAGCCCCCTGCCGGGACTAGCGGGGGATACGCAGTATTTT	CASSPLPGLAGDTQYF
TRBD1	TRBJ1-2	.	TRBV2	13	TGTGCCAGCAGCTTCGACAGGGCCTATGGCTACACCTTC	CASSFDRAYGYTF
.	TRBJ1-2	.	TRBV5-1	15	TGTGCCAGCAGCTTGGTCGCCACTCCTAACTATGGCTACACCTTC	CASSLVATPNYGYTF
TRBD2	TRBJ2-5	many	TRBV2	14	TGTGCCATTTGCGGGGGACTACCTCAAGAGACCCAGTACTTC	CAICGGLPQETQYF
TRBD2	TRBJ2-1	.	TRBV6-1	15	TGTGCCAGCAGTTCAACTAGCGGGACTGTTGGTGAGCAGTTCTTC	CASSSTSGTVGEQFF
TRBD1	TRBJ2-5	few	TRBV6-1	13	TGTGCCAGCACGACAGGGCTCGAAGAGACCCAGTACTTC	CASTTGLEETQYF
.	TRBJ1-4	.	TRBV7-9	15	TGTGCCAGCAGCTTAGTGCAGGCAACTAATGAAAAACTGTTTTTT	CASSLVQATNEKLFF
.	TRBJ1-5	many	TRBV15	13	TGTGCCACCAGCAGAGGAAGGAATCAGCCCCAGCATTTT	CATSRGRNQPQHF
TRBD2	TRBJ2-7	.	TRBV19	13	TGTGCCAGTAGTAACGGGGGGGCCTACGAGCAGTACTTC	CASSNGGAYEQYF
.	TRBJ2-7	once	TRBV28	14	TGTGCCAGCAGTTCCGCGGGGCAGACCTACGAGCAGTACTTC	CASSSAGQTYEQYF
TRBD2	TRBJ2-1	once	TRBV25-1	16	TGTGCCAGCAGTGACCTGACTAGCGGGTTTGACTATGAGCAGTTCTTC	CASSDLTSGFDYEQFF
.	TRBJ1-1	few	TRBV19	13	TGTGCCAGTAGTTCGGGGGTTCCCACTGAAGCTTTCTTT	CASSSGVPTEAFF
.	TRBJ2-7	many	TRBV6-1	12	TGTGCCAGCAGTGAGGACATCTACGAGCAGTACTTC	CASSEDIYEQYF
.	TRBJ2-7	.	TRBV2	14	TGTGCCAGCCGAAGGGACCGTAATTCCTACGAGCAGTACTTC	CASRRDRNSYEQYF
.	TRBJ1-2	.	TRBV5-1	13	TGCGCCAGCAGCTTCGAGAGTAACTATGGCTACACCTTC	CASSFESNYGYTF
.	TRBJ1-2	.	TRBV6-5	14	TGTGCCAGCAGTTACGATAGGGGGAGTTCAAGCTACACCTTC	CASSYDRGSSSYTF
.	TRBJ1-5	few	TRBV15	15	TGTGCCACCAGCAGAGATCTAGCGGCAGGGCAGCCCCAGCATTTT	CATSRDLAAGQPQHF
TRBD2	TRBJ2-5	.	TRBV7-2	14	TGTGCCAGCAGCCACGCGGGGGTGCGGGAGACCCAGTACTTC	CASSHAGVRETQYF
TRBD1	TRBJ2-7	few	TRBV12-3/TRBV12-4	15	TGTGCCAGCAGTAAGACCGGACAGGGGGCAGGGGAGCAGTACTTC	CASSKTGQGAGEQYF
.	TRBJ2-7	.	TRBV27	15	TGTGCCAGCAAGGAGGTGAGTGGCGGAACCTACGAGCAGTACTTC	CASKEVSGGTYEQYF
.	TRBJ1-1	few	TRBV27	14	TGTGCCAGCAGTTTAGGTATGGGGAACACTGAAGCTTTCTTT	CASSLGMGNTEAFF
.	TRBJ2-7	.	TRBV30	11	TGTGCCTGGAGTGGACCCTACGAGCAGTACTTC	CAWSGPYEQYF
.	TRBJ2-1	.	TRBV29-1	15	TGCAGCGTCTTAGGGGGGCACGGCTCCTACAATGAGCAGTTCTTC	CSVLGGHGSYNEQFF
.	TRBJ1-5	.	TRBV7-9	15	TGTGCCAGCAGCCATTTATTGGGGTCGGATCAGCCCCAGCATTTT	CASSHLLGSDQPQHF
.	TRBJ2-5	.	TRBV13	15	TGTGCCAGCAGCCAAGGACCCGGAGAGCAAGAGACCCAGTACTTC	CASSQGPGEQETQYF
.	TRBJ1-5	.	TRBV2	16	TGTGCCAGCAAACCGGGGGAACAGGGACGCAATCAGCCCCAGCATTTT	CASKPGEQGRNQPQHF
.	TRBJ2-7	.	TRBV6-5	16	TGTGCCAGCAGTTACTCGACGGGGCCGACCGACCACGAGCAGTACTTC	CASSYSTGPTDHEQYF